This is a list of T cell receptor beta chains from one sample in a study of cytomegalovirus exposure and HLA in healthy donors. Here immunoSEQ multiplex PCR was the method, and the copy in TCRdb shows in-frame clones only, minus some. This repertoire shows 95,000 to 150,000 clones, around 74% found once; its top ten account for around 30%. Sequenced sample: PBMCs. The receptors come from a man aged 55 to 69 in good health and CMV-seropositive. CDR3s include the opening cysteine and the closing phenylalanine or tryptophan. Fields, in order: CDR3 length, clone size, J gene, V gene, D gene, CDR3 DNA, CDR3 protein. The D gene is left open where the match is weak. Size is omitted from some rows. Given values are once, few, many or a class for expanded clones.

cdr3_length: 15; clone_size: NA; j_call: TRBJ2-1; v_call: TRBV29-1; d_call: TRBD1; cdr3_nt: TGCAGCGCCTCCAACAGGGGCGTCAGGATGAATGAGCAGTTCTTC; cdr3_aa: CSASNRGVRMNEQFF
cdr3_length: 15; clone_size: NA; j_call: TRBJ2-3; v_call: TRBV7-3; d_call: TRBD2; cdr3_nt: TGTGCCAGCAGCATTAGCGGGGGAAGGACAGATACGCAGTATTTT; cdr3_aa: CASSISGGRTDTQYF
cdr3_length: 15; clone_size: NA; j_call: TRBJ1-1; v_call: TRBV28; d_call: NA; cdr3_nt: TGTGCCAGCAGAGGGGGTGGGGCTCTGAACACTGAAGCTTTCTTT; cdr3_aa: CASRGGGALNTEAFF
cdr3_length: 16; clone_size: few; j_call: TRBJ2-5; v_call: TRBV9; d_call: TRBD2; cdr3_nt: TGTGCCAGCAGCGTAGCTAGCGGGGGCCACCAAGAGACCCAGTACTTC; cdr3_aa: CASSVASGGHQETQYF
cdr3_length: 19; clone_size: few; j_call: TRBJ2-2; v_call: TRBV27; d_call: TRBD2; cdr3_nt: TGTGCCAGCAAGGAAGTGGGGACTAGCGGGGGCCAGAACACCGGGGAGCTGTTTTTT; cdr3_aa: CASKEVGTSGGQNTGELFF
cdr3_length: 13; clone_size: NA; j_call: TRBJ2-2; v_call: TRBV7-8; d_call: TRBD1; cdr3_nt: TGTGCCAGCAGTTCACAGGGGACCGGGGAGCTGTTTTTT; cdr3_aa: CASSSQGTGELFF
cdr3_length: 14; clone_size: NA; j_call: TRBJ2-3; v_call: TRBV10-1; d_call: TRBD2; cdr3_nt: TGCGCCAGCAGTGTCGGGGGGGCTACAGATACGCAGTATTTT; cdr3_aa: CASSVGGATDTQYF
cdr3_length: 12; clone_size: few; j_call: TRBJ2-7; v_call: TRBV5-1; d_call: NA; cdr3_nt: TGCGCCAGCAGCTTTGTGGGGGCCGAGCAGTACTTC; cdr3_aa: CASSFVGAEQYF
cdr3_length: 18; clone_size: NA; j_call: TRBJ2-1; v_call: TRBV27; d_call: TRBD2; cdr3_nt: TGTGCCAGCAGTTTACGCCCTCTTGTAGCGGGATTATACAATGAGCAGTTCTTC; cdr3_aa: CASSLRPLVAGLYNEQFF
cdr3_length: 16; clone_size: few; j_call: TRBJ2-1; v_call: TRBV7-2; d_call: TRBD2; cdr3_nt: TGTGCCAGCAGCCAAAGCGGGGGGTTCACCTACAATGAGCAGTTCTTC; cdr3_aa: CASSQSGGFTYNEQFF
cdr3_length: 14; clone_size: once; j_call: TRBJ2-5; v_call: TRBV27; d_call: NA; cdr3_nt: TGTGCCAGCATCGATCGACTAGTGGGTGGGACCCAGTACTTC; cdr3_aa: CASIDRLVGGTQYF
cdr3_length: 19; clone_size: NA; j_call: TRBJ2-7; v_call: TRBV9; d_call: TRBD2; cdr3_nt: TGTGCCAGCAGCGCCCCCACTAGCGGGAGGGCCAGAGGGTCCTACGAGCAGTACTTC; cdr3_aa: CASSAPTSGRARGSYEQYF
cdr3_length: 15; clone_size: NA; j_call: TRBJ2-1; v_call: TRBV5-4; d_call: TRBD2; cdr3_nt: TGTGCCAGCAGCTTGCCTAGCGGGGCCTACAATGAGCAGTTCTTC; cdr3_aa: CASSLPSGAYNEQFF
cdr3_length: 16; clone_size: few; j_call: TRBJ1-2; v_call: TRBV27; d_call: TRBD1; cdr3_nt: TGTGCCAGCAGAAAACCCGGACAGGGGGCTTTCTATGGCTACACCTTC; cdr3_aa: CASRKPGQGAFYGYTF
cdr3_length: 15; clone_size: NA; j_call: TRBJ1-3; v_call: TRBV6-1; d_call: NA; cdr3_nt: TGTGCCAGTTACCCCGGGGTCCTCTCTGGAAACACCATATATTTT; cdr3_aa: CASYPGVLSGNTIYF